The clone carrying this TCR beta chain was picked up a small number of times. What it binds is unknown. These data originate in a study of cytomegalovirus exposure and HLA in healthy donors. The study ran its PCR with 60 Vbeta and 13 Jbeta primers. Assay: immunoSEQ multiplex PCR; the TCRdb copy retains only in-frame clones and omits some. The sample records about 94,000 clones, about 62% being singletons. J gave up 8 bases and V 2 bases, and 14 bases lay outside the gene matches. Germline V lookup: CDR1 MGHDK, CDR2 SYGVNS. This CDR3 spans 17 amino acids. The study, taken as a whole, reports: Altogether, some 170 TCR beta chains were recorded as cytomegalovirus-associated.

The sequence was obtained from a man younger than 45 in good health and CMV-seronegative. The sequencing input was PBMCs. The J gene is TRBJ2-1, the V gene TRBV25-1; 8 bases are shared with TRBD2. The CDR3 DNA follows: TGTGCCAGCAGTGAAATCGGGAAGGGGACTAGGGGTTATGAGCAGTTCTTC. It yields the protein CASSEIGKGTRGYEQFF.